This passage covers 23 T cell receptor beta chains from one sample sequenced in a study of T cell responses to AZD1222 COVID-19 vaccine. Measured with immunoSEQ multiplex PCR; TCRdb has only the in-frame clones, and not every one. The sample consists of 90,000 to 130,000 clones, over 85% of them appearing once. This sample comprised peripheral blood, obtained 28 days after the second AZD1222 dose. The receptors derive from an adult who received the AZD1222 COVID-19 vaccine.

The rearrangement uses TRBV7-9 and TRBJ1-1; D is unclear. With 1 base removed from V and 8 bases from J, the gap between germline ends came to 11 bases. The CDR3 contains 13 residues. Germline CDR1 and CDR2: SEHNR and FQNEAQ (reference sequence). The CDR3 is CASSLVSLTEAFF. The CDR3 DNA sequence: TGTGCCAGCAGCTTAGTATCTTTGACGGAAGCTTTCTTT. The whole variable domain, filled in from reference TRBV7-9 and TRBJ1-1, reads DTGVSQNPRHKITKRGQNVTFRCDPISEHNRLYWYRQTLGQGPEFLTYFQNEAQLEKSRLLSDRFSAERPKGSFSTLEIQRTEQGDSAMYLCASSLVSLTEAFFGQGTRLTVV.

CDR3 bases: TGTGCCAGCATCGCTCTCGGGGGGGGCTCTGGGGCCAACGTCCTGACTTTC. As protein: CASIALGGGSGANVLTF. This chain links TRBV28 with TRBJ2-6; 8 bases are shared with TRBD2. The CDR3 spans 17 residues. Trimming cost V 7 bases and J 0 bases; bases outside gene matches: 8. Germline V gene sequence: CDR1 MDHEN, CDR2 SYDVKM.

This rearrangement joins TRBV2 to TRBJ2-3, with a tentative D call TRBD1 (5 bases). The CDR3 sequence is 15 residues long. Germline V gene lookup returns CDR1 SNHLY and CDR2 FYNNEI. Trimming stripped 6 bases from V and 0 bases from J, with 13 bases between. CDR3 nucleotide sequence: TGTGCCAGCAGCACCAGGGTCGAGAGCACAGATACGCAGTATTTT. Translation: CASSTRVESTDTQYF.

The V gene is TRBV11-1, the J gene TRBJ1-1; D ambiguous. The CDR3 is made up of 13 amino acids. Germline V gives CDR1 SGHAT, CDR2 FQDESV (reference sequence). V was pared by 6 bases and J by 1 base, with 9 bases between. The CDR3: CASSVTSNTEAFF. The DNA for the CDR3 is TGTGCCAGCAGTGTGACGTCGAACACTGAAGCTTTCTTT.

This clone was seen a few times. DNA of the CDR3: TGTGCCAGCAGACCGGGGGGCAGGGAGAACATTGGTGAGCAGTTCTTC. Residues: CASRPGGRENIGEQFF. The rearrangement joins TRBV25-1 to TRBJ2-1; a possible D gene is TRBD2 (7 bases). Germline V gives CDR1 MGHDK, CDR2 SYGVNS. Deletions cut 6 bases from V and 9 bases from J, with 24 bases between. CDR3 length: 16 amino acids.

The chain is built from TRBV27 and TRBJ1-1; no clear D. The V gene lost 3 bases and the J gene lost 1 base, with 6 bases spanning the gap. Germline-derived CDR1 and CDR2 are MNHEY and SMNVEV (reference sequence). This CDR3 is 13 amino acids long. CDR3 coding DNA: TGTGCCAGCAGTTTCTCACCGAACACTGAAGCTTTCTTT. It is translated as CASSFSPNTEAFF.

In its sample, this clone is medium-sized. This chain joins TRBV5-5 and TRBJ2-1; D remains ambiguous. The germline gives CDR1 SGHKS, CDR2 YYEKEE (reference sequence). V lost 2 bases to trimming and J lost 5 bases, with 17 bases between them. The CDR3 extends over 16 amino acids. CDR3 loop: CASSFSLATTNNEQFF. DNA of the CDR3: TGTGCCAGCAGCTTTAGTCTGGCTACAACAAACAATGAGCAGTTCTTC.

The chain has TRBV7-9 and TRBJ2-6; weak D call: TRBD1 (6 bases). The V end lost 5 bases, the J end lost 0 bases, and 20 bases lay between the germline ends. The germline V gene has CDR1 SEHNR and CDR2 FQNEAQ (reference sequence). The CDR3 spans 19 residues. CDR3 DNA sequence: TGTGCCAGCAGCACCAGGGGACCCTCACAGGTCTCTGGGGCCAACGTCCTGACTTTC. Encoded protein: CASSTRGPSQVSGANVLTF.

This CDR3 reads CASSQGGEGQFF. CDR3 nucleotide sequence: TGTGCCAGCAGCCAAGGCGGAGAGGGACAGTTCTTC. The chain carries TRBV4-2 and TRBJ2-1; maybe TRBD2 (5 bases). Germline CDR1 reads LGHNA; CDR2 reads YNFKEQ. The CDR3 loop spans 12 amino acids. V gave up 1 base and J gave up 13 bases, with 11 bases separating them.

This clone has only one observation. The chain couples TRBV18 to TRBJ2-5; no firm D call. The CDR3 has 12 amino acids. Trimming stripped 2 bases from V and 1 base from J, with 2 bases between. CDR1 and CDR2 from the germline V gene are KGHSH and LQKENI. CDR3 coding DNA: TGTGCCAGCTCACCAACCCAAGAGACCCAGTACTTC. It encodes CASSPTQETQYF.

This clone came up a few times. The V and J genes are TRBV9 and TRBJ2-1; D possibly corresponds to TRBD2 (6 bases). This CDR3 has 16 amino acids. Germline-derived CDR1 and CDR2 are SGDLS and YYNGEE. The V and J ends lost 2 bases and 4 bases respectively, with 16 bases between them. The CDR3 DNA reads TGTGCCAGCAGCGTTTCAATGCGGGATATTTACAATGAGCAGTTCTTC. Translating it yields CASSVSMRDIYNEQFF.

The chain carries TRBV9 and TRBJ2-2; 9 bases are a match to TRBD1. The germline V gene has CDR1 SGDLS and CDR2 YYNGEE. This CDR3 comprises 16 residues. V was pared by 4 bases and J by 4 bases, with 8 bases of the junction left unmatched. The CDR3 is CASSRGQGRVTGELFF. The CDR3 DNA is TGTGCCAGCAGCCGCGGACAGGGGAGGGTCACCGGGGAGCTGTTTTTT.

This sequence joins TRBV13 and TRBJ2-7; 11 nucleotides align to TRBD2. CDR3 size: 16 residues. The junction had 7 bases not matched to a gene; V was cut back by 1 base and J by 5 bases. Germline V gives CDR1 PRHDT, CDR2 FYEKMQ (reference sequence). The CDR3: CASSLERTSGLDEQYF. The CDR3 coding sequence is TGTGCCAGCAGCTTAGAAAGGACTAGCGGGCTCGACGAGCAGTACTTC.

The genes are TRBV27 and TRBJ2-5; weak D call: TRBD1 (6 bases). Looked up from germline, CDR1 is MNHEY and CDR2 is SMNVEV (reference sequence). This CDR3 comprises 13 residues. The germline V and J ends were trimmed by 2 bases and 5 bases, with 9 bases remaining between them. CDR3 loop: CASSLNRAETQYF. The CDR3 bases are TGTGCCAGCAGTTTAAACAGGGCGGAGACCCAGTACTTC.

The chain joins TRBV10-1 to TRBJ1-3; 7 bases line up with TRBD1. CDR1 is WNHNN and CDR2 is SYGVQD in the germline V gene (reference sequence). The CDR3 covers 17 residues. Losses at the gene ends were 0 bases for V and 6 bases for J; bases not matched to a gene: 11. The CDR3 loop reads CASSESDGQELQNTIYF. The CDR3 coding sequence is TGCGCCAGCAGTGAGTCCGACGGACAGGAGCTTCAAAACACCATATATTTT.

The V and J genes are TRBV11-2 and TRBJ1-2; 8 nucleotides match TRBD1. Germline lookup yields CDR1 SGHAT and CDR2 FQNNGV. V was clipped by 5 bases and J by 7 bases; unmatched bases: 12. This CDR3 comprises 15 residues. CDR3 nucleotides: TGTGCCAGCAGCCCGCTACGGACAGGGTTGGGTGGCTACACCTTC. Amino acid sequence: CASSPLRTGLGGYTF.

This chain uses TRBV3-1 (or the pseudogene TRBV3-2) with TRBJ1-2; D not certain. The V gene's germline CDR1 is LGHDT and CDR2 YNNKEL (reference sequence). This CDR3 contains 12 residues. With 4 bases removed from V and 2 bases from J, the gap between germline ends came to 5 bases. This CDR3 reads CASSRENYGYTF. As DNA, the CDR3 is TGTGCCAGCAGCCGGGAGAACTATGGCTACACCTTC.

The chain links TRBV11-2 to TRBJ2-7, with TRBD1 identical over 9 bases. In germline, CDR1 is SGHAT, CDR2 FQNNGV. The CDR3 runs 14 residues. Trimming took 6 bases from V and 6 from J; bases not matched to a gene: 9. DNA for the CDR3: TGTGCCAGCAGTTCACCGGGACAGGGAACCGAGCAGTACTTC. Protein: CASSSPGQGTEQYF.

The chain uses TRBV9 and TRBJ1-3; D uncertain. Germline values: CDR1 SGDLS, CDR2 YYNGEE. CDR3 size: 13 residues. V gave up 0 bases and J gave up 8 bases, with 9 bases separating them. Written as DNA, the CDR3 is TGTGCCAGCAGCGTAGCTACTGGGGACACCATATATTTT. Its protein is CASSVATGDTIYF.

The rearrangement joins TRBV4-2 to TRBJ2-3; D not resolved. Trimming stripped 0 bases from V and 11 bases from J, with 9 bases between. This CDR3 is built from 12 residues. The germline gives CDR1 LGHNA, CDR2 YNFKEQ. The CDR3 sequence is CASSQDRRGQYF. For the CDR3, the DNA is TGTGCCAGCAGCCAAGATCGTAGAGGGCAGTATTTT.

The V gene is TRBV11-2, the J gene TRBJ1-3; D gene uncertain. Trimming removed 0 bases from V and 4 bases from J, with 1 base in between. CDR1 and CDR2 from the germline V gene are SGHAT and FQNNGV. This CDR3 has 12 amino acids. CDR3 protein: CASSLEGNTIYF. Written as DNA, the CDR3 is TGTGCCAGCAGCTTAGAGGGAAACACCATATATTTT. The full variable domain, rest sourced from reference TRBV11-2 and TRBJ1-3, is EAGVAQSPRYKIIEKRQSVAFWCNPISGHATLYWYQQILGQGPKLLIQFQNNGVVDDSQLPKDRFSAERLKGVDSTLKIQPAKLEDSAVYLCASSLEGNTIYFGEGSWLTVV.

The chain is built from TRBV19 and TRBJ1-6; D perhaps matches TRBD1 (5 bases). CDR1 is LNHDA and CDR2 is SQIVND in the germline V gene (reference sequence). The CDR3 is 15 residues long. With 6 bases removed from V and 11 bases from J, the gap between germline ends came to 20 bases. The CDR3 loop is CASSLTVPNEAPLHF. DNA for the CDR3: TGTGCCAGTAGCCTGACAGTCCCGAATGAGGCACCCCTCCACTTT.

The chain is built from TRBV5-1 and TRBJ2-1; TRBD1 agrees at 12 bases. The CDR3 runs to 15 residues. Germline values: CDR1 SGHRS, CDR2 YFSETQ. With 4 bases clipped from V and 8 bases from J, the junction kept 7 bases outside the gene matches. In DNA, the CDR3 is TGCGCCAGCAGCCCGGGACAGGGGGCGTTGGATGAGCAGTTCTTC. Translated: CASSPGQGALDEQFF.